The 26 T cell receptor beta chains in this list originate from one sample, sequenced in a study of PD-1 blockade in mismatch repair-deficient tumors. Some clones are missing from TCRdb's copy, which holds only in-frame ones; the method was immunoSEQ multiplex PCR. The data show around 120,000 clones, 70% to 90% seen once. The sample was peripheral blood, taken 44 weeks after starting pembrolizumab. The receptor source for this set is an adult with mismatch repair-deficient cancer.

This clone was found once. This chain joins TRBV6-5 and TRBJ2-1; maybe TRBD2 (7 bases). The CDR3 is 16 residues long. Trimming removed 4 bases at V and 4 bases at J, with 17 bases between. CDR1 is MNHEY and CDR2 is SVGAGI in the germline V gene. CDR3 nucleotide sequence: TGTGCCAGCAGTTCCGACAGGCGGACTAGGTACAATGAGCAGTTCTTC. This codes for CASSSDRRTRYNEQFF.

The CDR3 coding sequence is TGCGCCAGCAGCTTGTCTATAGAGGGCCGCGAGACCCAGTACTTC. Protein sequence: CASSLSIEGRETQYF. V gene TRBV5-1 combines with J gene TRBJ2-5; possibly TRBD2 for D (5 bases). V lost 1 base to trimming and J lost 5 bases, with 15 bases between them. This CDR3 region has 15 residues. Looked up from germline, CDR1 is SGHRS and CDR2 is YFSETQ.

CDR3 DNA: TGCGCCAGCAGCTCCGACAACAACTATGGCTACACCTTC. Protein sequence: CASSSDNNYGYTF. The chain joins TRBV5-1 to TRBJ1-2; D not certain. V was cut by 3 bases and J by 2 bases, with 8 bases left in between. The CDR3 extends over 13 amino acids. Germline V gene lookup returns CDR1 SGHRS and CDR2 YFSETQ.

CDR3 bases: TGTGCCAGCAGCTTGGCGGGGATGGATACGCAGTATTTT. It specifies CASSLAGMDTQYF. The V gene is TRBV5-5, the J gene TRBJ2-3, with D maybe TRBD2 (5 bases). The CDR3 has 13 residues. CDR1 is SGHKS, CDR2 YYEKEE, per germline (reference sequence). V dropped 0 bases and J dropped 6 bases, with 8 bases sitting between them.

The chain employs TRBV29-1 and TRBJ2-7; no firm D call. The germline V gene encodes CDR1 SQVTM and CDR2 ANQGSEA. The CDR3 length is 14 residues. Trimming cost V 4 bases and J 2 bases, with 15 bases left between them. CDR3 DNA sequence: TGCAGCGTTGTAAGGGAACCCGCCCCCTACGAGCAGTACTTC. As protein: CSVVREPAPYEQYF.

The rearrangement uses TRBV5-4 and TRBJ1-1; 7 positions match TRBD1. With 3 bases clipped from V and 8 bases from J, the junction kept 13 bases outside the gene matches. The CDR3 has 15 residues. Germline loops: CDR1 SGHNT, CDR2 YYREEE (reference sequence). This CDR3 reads CASSSGDRESMEAFF. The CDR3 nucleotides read TGTGCCAGCAGCTCGGGGGACAGAGAATCTATGGAAGCTTTCTTT.

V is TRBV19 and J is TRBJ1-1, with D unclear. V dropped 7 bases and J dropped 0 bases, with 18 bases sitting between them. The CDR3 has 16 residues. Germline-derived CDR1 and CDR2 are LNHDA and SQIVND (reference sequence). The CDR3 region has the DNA TGTGCCAGTACCCCATATACGGGCGGGGTGAACACTGAAGCTTTCTTT. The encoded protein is CASTPYTGGVNTEAFF.

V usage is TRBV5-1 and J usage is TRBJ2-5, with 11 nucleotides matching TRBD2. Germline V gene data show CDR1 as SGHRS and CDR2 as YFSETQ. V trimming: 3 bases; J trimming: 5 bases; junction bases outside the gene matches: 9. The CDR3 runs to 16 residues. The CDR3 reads CASSSLAGGPGETQYF. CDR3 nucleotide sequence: TGCGCCAGCAGCTCCTTAGCGGGAGGGCCGGGGGAGACCCAGTACTTC.

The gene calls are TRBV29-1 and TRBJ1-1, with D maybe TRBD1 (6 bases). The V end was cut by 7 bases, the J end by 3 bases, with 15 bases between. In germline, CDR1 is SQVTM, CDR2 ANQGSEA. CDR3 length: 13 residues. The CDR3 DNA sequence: TGCAGCGCCCGGGTTAGGGGGGACACTGAAGCTTTCTTT. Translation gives CSARVRGDTEAFF.

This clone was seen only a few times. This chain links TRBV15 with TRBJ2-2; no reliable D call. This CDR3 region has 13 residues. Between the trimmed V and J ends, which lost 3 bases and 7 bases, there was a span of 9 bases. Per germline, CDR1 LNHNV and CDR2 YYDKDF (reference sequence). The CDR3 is CATSRGGDGELFF. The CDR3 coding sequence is TGTGCCACCAGCAGGGGTGGGGACGGGGAGCTGTTTTTT. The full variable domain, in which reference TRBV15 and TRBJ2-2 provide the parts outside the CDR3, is DAMVIQNPRYQVTQFGKPVTLSCSQTLNHNVMYWYQQKSSQAPKLLFHYYDKDFNNEADTPDNFQSRRPNTSFCFLDIRSPGLGDTAMYLCATSRGGDGELFFGEGSRLTVL.

Here the CDR3 reads CASSMGTSSTDTQYF. CDR3 in DNA: TGTGCCAGTAGTATGGGGACGTCGAGCACAGATACGCAGTATTTT. The chain combines TRBV19 with TRBJ2-3; D may match TRBD1 or TRBD2 (5 bases each). CDR3 length: 15 amino acids. CDR1 is LNHDA and CDR2 is SQIVND in the germline V gene (reference sequence). V was cut by 3 bases and J by 0 bases, with 10 bases left in between.

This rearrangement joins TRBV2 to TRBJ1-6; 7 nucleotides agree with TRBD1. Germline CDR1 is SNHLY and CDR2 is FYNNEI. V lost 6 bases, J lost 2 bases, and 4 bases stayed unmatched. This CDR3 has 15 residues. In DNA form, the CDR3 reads TGTGCCAGCAGAACAGGGGCTACCTATAATTCACCCCTCCACTTT. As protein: CASRTGATYNSPLHF.

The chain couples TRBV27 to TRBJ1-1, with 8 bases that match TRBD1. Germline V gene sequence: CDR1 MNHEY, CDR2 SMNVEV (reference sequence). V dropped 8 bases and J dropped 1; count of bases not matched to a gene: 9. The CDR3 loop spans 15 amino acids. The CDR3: CASWAGGAANTEAFF. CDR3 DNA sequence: TGTGCCAGCTGGGCAGGGGGCGCGGCGAACACTGAAGCTTTCTTT.

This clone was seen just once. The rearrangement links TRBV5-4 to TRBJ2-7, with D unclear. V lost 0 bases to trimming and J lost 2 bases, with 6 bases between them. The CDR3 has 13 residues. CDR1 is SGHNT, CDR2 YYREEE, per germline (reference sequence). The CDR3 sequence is CASSLGGPYEQYF. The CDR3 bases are TGTGCCAGCAGCTTGGGAGGTCCCTACGAGCAGTACTTC.

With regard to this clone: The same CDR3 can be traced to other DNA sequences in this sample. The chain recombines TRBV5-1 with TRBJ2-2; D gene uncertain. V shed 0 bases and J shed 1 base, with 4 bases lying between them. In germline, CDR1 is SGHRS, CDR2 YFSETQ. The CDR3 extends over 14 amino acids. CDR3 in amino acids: CASSLVQNTGELFF. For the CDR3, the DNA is TGCGCCAGCAGCTTGGTCCAGAACACCGGGGAGCTGTTTTTT.

The CDR3: CASTRLDGGANEKLFF. CDR3 sequence (DNA): TGTGCCAGCACCCGGCTAGACGGAGGAGCTAATGAAAAACTGTTTTTT. The chain joins TRBV2 to TRBJ1-4; no clear D gene. The CDR3 contains 16 residues. Germline CDR1 and CDR2: SNHLY and FYNNEI. Trimming removed 7 bases at V and 3 bases at J, with 18 bases between. Based on the CDR3 plus reference TRBV2 and TRBJ1-4, the full variable domain is EPEVTQTPSHQVTQMGQEVILRCVPISNHLYFYWYRQILGQKVEFLVSFYNNEISEKSEIFDDQFSVERPDGSNFTLKIRSTKLEDSAMYFCASTRLDGGANEKLFFGSGTQLSVL.

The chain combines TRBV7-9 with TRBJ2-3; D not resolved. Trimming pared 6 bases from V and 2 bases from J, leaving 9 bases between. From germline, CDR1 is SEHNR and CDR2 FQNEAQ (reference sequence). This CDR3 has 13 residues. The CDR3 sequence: CASRVRNTDTQYF. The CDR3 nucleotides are TGTGCCAGCAGAGTCCGCAACACAGATACGCAGTATTTT.

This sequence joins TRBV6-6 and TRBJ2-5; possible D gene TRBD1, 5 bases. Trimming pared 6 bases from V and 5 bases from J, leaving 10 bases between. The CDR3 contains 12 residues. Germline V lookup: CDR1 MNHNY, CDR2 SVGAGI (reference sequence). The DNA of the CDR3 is TGTGCCAGCAGCTGGGGCGAGGAGACCCAGTACTTC. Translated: CASSWGEETQYF.

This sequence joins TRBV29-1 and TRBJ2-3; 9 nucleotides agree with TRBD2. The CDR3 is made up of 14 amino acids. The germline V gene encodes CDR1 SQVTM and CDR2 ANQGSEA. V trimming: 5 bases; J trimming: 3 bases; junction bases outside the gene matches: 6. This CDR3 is CSVHVAGVTDTQYF. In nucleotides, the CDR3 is TGCAGCGTTCACGTAGCGGGAGTGACAGATACGCAGTATTTT.

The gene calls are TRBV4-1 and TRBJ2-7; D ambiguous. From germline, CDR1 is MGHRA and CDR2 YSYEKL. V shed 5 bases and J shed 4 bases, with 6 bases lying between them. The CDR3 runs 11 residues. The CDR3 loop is CASSDGYEQYF. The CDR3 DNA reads TGCGCCAGCAGCGACGGGTACGAGCAGTACTTC.

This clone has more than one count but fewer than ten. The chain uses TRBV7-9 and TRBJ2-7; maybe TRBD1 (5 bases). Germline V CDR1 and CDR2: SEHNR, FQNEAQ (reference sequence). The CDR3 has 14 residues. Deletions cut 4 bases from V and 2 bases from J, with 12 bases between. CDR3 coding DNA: TGTGCCAGCAGCTCCCCACAGGCCCCCTACGAGCAGTACTTC. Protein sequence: CASSSPQAPYEQYF.

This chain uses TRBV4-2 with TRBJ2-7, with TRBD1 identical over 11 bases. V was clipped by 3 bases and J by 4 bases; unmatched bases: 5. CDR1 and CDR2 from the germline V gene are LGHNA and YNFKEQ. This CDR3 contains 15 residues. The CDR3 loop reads CASSHRTGGTYEQYF. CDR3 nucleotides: TGTGCCAGCAGCCATCGGACAGGGGGCACTTACGAGCAGTACTTC.

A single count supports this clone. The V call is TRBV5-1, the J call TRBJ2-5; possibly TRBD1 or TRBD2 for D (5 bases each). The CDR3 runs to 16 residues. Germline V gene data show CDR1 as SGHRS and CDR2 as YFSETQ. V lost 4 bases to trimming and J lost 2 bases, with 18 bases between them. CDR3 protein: CASSIGTASLQETQYF. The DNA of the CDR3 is TGCGCCAGCAGCATAGGGACCGCTTCCCTTCAAGAGACCCAGTACTTC. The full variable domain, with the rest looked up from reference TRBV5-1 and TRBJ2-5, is KAGVTQTPRYLIKTRGQQVTLSCSPISGHRSVSWYQQTPGQGLQFLFEYFSETQRNKGNFPGRFSGRQFSNSRSEMNVSTLELGDSALYLCASSIGTASLQETQYFGPGTRLLVL.

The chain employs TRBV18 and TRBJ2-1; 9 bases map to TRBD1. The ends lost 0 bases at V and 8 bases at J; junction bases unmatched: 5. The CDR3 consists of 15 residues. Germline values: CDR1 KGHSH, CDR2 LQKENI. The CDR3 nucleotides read TGTGCCAGCTCACCACCGGGACAGGGATTCTATGAGCAGTTCTTC. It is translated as CASSPPGQGFYEQFF.

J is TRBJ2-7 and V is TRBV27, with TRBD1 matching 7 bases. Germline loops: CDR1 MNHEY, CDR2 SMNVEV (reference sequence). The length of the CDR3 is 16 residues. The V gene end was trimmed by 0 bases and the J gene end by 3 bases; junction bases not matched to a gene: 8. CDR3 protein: CASSLSNRGDRYEQYF. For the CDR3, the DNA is TGTGCCAGCAGTTTATCGAACAGGGGCGACCGCTACGAGCAGTACTTC.

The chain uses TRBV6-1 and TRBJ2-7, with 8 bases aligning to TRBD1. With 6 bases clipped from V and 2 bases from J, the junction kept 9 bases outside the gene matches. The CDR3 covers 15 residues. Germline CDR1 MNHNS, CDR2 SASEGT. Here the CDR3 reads CASSLDRGIAYEQYF. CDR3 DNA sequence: TGTGCCAGCAGCCTCGACAGGGGTATAGCCTACGAGCAGTACTTC.